The 31 T cell receptor beta chains in this list originate from one sample, sequenced in a study of T cells after yellow fever vaccination. One entry per CDR3 protein, called by TCRdb with MiXCR from the 5' RACE reads. The data contain 300,000 or so distinct CDR3 sequences, roughly 4% of them singletons. The source material was PBMCs, sampled 5 days after the yellow fever booster vaccination. These receptor sequences come from a man aged 18 to 29 who received the YFV17D yellow fever vaccine.

This clonotype was seen a few times. This chain links TRBV7-9 with TRBJ1-1, with D perhaps matching TRBD1 (5 bases). The ends were cut back, 5 bases at V and 2 bases at J, with 15 bases in the middle. Germline values: CDR1 SEHNR, CDR2 FQNEAQ (reference sequence). This CDR3 comprises 15 residues. CDR3 residues: CASSKSRGANTEAFF. The CDR3, as DNA: TGTGCCAGCAGCAAGTCCCGAGGGGCAAACACTGAAGCTTTCTTT.

This clonotype was observed a few times. The rearrangement joins TRBV30 to TRBJ2-7; unclear D gene. The ends were cut back, 3 bases at V and 7 bases at J, with 13 bases in the middle. The CDR3 is 12 amino acids. CDR1 and CDR2 from the germline V gene are GTSNPN and SVGIG (reference sequence). Written as DNA, the CDR3 is TGTGCCTGGAGAGCCTCCCCCAGGGAGCAGTACTTC. Amino acid sequence: CAWRASPREQYF.

This clonotype occurred many times. The chain joins TRBV6-2 or TRBV6-3 to TRBJ2-3, with unresolved D. Germline loops: CDR1 MNHEY, CDR2 SVGEGT. The CDR3 runs 14 residues. The V and J ends lost 2 bases and 3 bases respectively, with 9 bases between them. The CDR3 nucleotides are TGTGCCAGCAGTTACGAAGGCGGAACAGATACGCAGTATTTT. Protein: CASSYEGGTDTQYF.

A few counts support this clonotype. The J gene is TRBJ2-5, the V gene TRBV7-2; 7 nucleotides align to TRBD2. The CDR3 consists of 13 residues. The germline V gene has CDR1 SGHTA and CDR2 FQGNSA. V lost 6 bases, J lost 5 bases, and 6 bases stayed unmatched. This chain's CDR3 is CASRRGSYETQYF. CDR3 in DNA: TGTGCCAGCAGGCGGGGGTCCTACGAGACCCAGTACTTC.

The V gene is TRBV6-5, the J gene TRBJ2-3; 9 nucleotides align to TRBD2. The CDR3 runs 13 residues. The germline gives CDR1 MNHEY, CDR2 SVGAGI. V was clipped by 6 bases and J by 5 bases; unmatched bases: 3. CDR3 loop: CASRISGGDTQYF. The CDR3, as DNA: TGTGCCAGCAGGATTAGCGGGGGAGATACGCAGTATTTT.

The chain carries TRBV18 and TRBJ1-1; tentative D call: TRBD1 (5 bases). The CDR3 loop spans 16 amino acids. The V gene's germline CDR1 is KGHSH and CDR2 LQKENI. Trimming cost V 4 bases and J 4 bases, with 19 bases left between them. CDR3 loop: CASSRQEGPWGTEAFF. Written as DNA, the CDR3 is TGTGCCAGCTCACGGCAGGAGGGGCCCTGGGGCACTGAAGCTTTCTTT.

V gene TRBV7-9 combines with J gene TRBJ1-2, with TRBD1 as a possible D gene (5 bases). In germline, CDR1 is SEHNR, CDR2 FQNEAQ (reference sequence). V lost 5 bases and J 1 base, leaving 17 bases between the germline ends. The CDR3 is 16 residues long. CDR3 nucleotides: TGTGCCAGCAGCCCCCCCCTACAGGAGATTAACTATGGCTACACCTTC. It yields the protein CASSPPLQEINYGYTF.

The J gene is TRBJ2-3, the V gene TRBV7-2; D is perhaps TRBD2 (7 bases). Germline V gene data show CDR1 as SGHTA and CDR2 as FQGNSA. The CDR3 extends over 15 amino acids. Trimming cost V 7 bases and J 1 base, with 15 bases left between them. CDR3 protein: CASTSGGPGTDTQYF. The CDR3 DNA reads TGTGCCAGCACCTCCGGGGGGCCTGGCACAGATACGCAGTATTTT.

The chain uses TRBV7-8 and TRBJ2-7; the match to TRBD1 covers 9 bases. The CDR3 totals 19 residues. The germline V gene has CDR1 SGHVS and CDR2 FQNEAQ. V lost 4 bases to trimming and J lost 5 bases; unmatched junction nucleotides: 21. The CDR3 is CASSSPRDRVFNGGNEQYV. The CDR3 DNA reads as TGTGCCAGCAGCTCACCCCGGGACAGGGTATTCAACGGGGGGAACGAGCAGTACGTC.

This clonotype was counted only a few times. The V gene is TRBV27, the J gene TRBJ2-7; D remains unclear. Germline values: CDR1 MNHEY, CDR2 SMNVEV (reference sequence). The CDR3 spans 15 residues. Deletions cut 4 bases from V and 5 bases from J, with 18 bases between. The DNA for the CDR3 is TGTGCCAGCAGTTGGACCTCCACGGTAGTAGACGAGCAGTACGTC. Amino acid sequence: CASSWTSTVVDEQYV.

This clonotype was counted at least ten times. This sequence joins TRBV7-8 and TRBJ2-3; 9 bases line up with TRBD2. The CDR3 extends over 15 amino acids. Trimming cost V 2 bases and J 6 bases; bases outside gene matches: 6. CDR1 SGHVS and CDR2 FQNEAQ come from the germline V gene. CDR3 sequence reads: CASSLTASGVDTQYF. In DNA, the CDR3 is TGTGCCAGCAGCTTAACCGCTAGCGGGGTTGATACGCAGTATTTT.

This clonotype has more than one count but fewer than ten. The rearrangement links TRBV6-5 to TRBJ1-4, with D perhaps TRBD1 (5 bases). Trimming took 5 bases from V and 5 from J, leaving 9 bases between them. The CDR3 extends over 13 amino acids. Germline CDR1 and CDR2: MNHEY and SVGAGI. CDR3 in DNA: TGTGCCAGCAGTCCAGGGTGGAATGAAAAACTGTTTTTT. Translated: CASSPGWNEKLFF.

This clonotype was recorded many times. The V gene is TRBV4-1, the J gene TRBJ2-7; D may be TRBD2 (6 bases). Trimming removed 2 bases from V and 3 bases from J, with 20 bases in between. CDR1 and CDR2 (germline): MGHRA, YSYEKL. The CDR3 loop spans 17 amino acids. In nucleotides, the CDR3 is TGCGCCAGCAGCCAATCCGAGGGGAGGCGGGGTCTCTACGAGCAGTACTTC. It encodes CASSQSEGRRGLYEQYF.

This clonotype was observed a handful of times. Here the CDR3 reads CASSQRGAFRNEQFF. CDR3 nucleotides: TGTGCCAGCAGTCAAAGGGGGGCCTTCCGCAATGAGCAGTTCTTC. The chain employs TRBV12-3 or TRBV12-4 and TRBJ2-1; D possibly uses TRBD1 or TRBD2 (6 bases each). The CDR3 sequence is 15 residues long. The V end was cut by 5 bases, the J end by 6 bases, with 17 bases between.

This chain uses TRBV27 with TRBJ1-5; D remains unclear. CDR1 is MNHEY, CDR2 SMNVEV, per germline (reference sequence). This CDR3 spans 15 amino acids. The V end was cut by 3 bases, the J end by 1 base, with 10 bases between. CDR3 DNA sequence: TGTGCCAGCAGTTTCGGCGGAGGGAGCAATCAGCCCCAGCATTTT. Its protein product is CASSFGGGSNQPQHF.

The rearrangement uses TRBV24-1 and TRBJ1-2; D remains ambiguous. The CDR3 totals 11 residues. Germline CDR1 is KGHDR and CDR2 is SFDVKD. Trimming took 9 bases from V and 2 from J, leaving 6 bases between them. The CDR3 region has the DNA TGTGCCACCCGCGGCAACTATGGCTACACCTTC. This sequence encodes CATRGNYGYTF.

This clonotype was seen repeatedly, ten times or more. This sequence joins TRBV7-2 and TRBJ1-2, with 7 positions matching TRBD1. V lost 7 bases to trimming and J lost 8 bases; unmatched junction nucleotides: 10. The CDR3 covers 13 residues. Germline CDR1 reads SGHTA; CDR2 reads FQGNSA. The CDR3 sequence is CASTRDRVDGYTF. CDR3 DNA sequence: TGTGCCAGCACCCGCGACAGGGTGGACGGCTACACCTTC.

This clonotype has only a few counts. The J gene is TRBJ1-4, the V gene TRBV2, with TRBD1 as a possible D gene (6 bases). From germline, CDR1 is SNHLY and CDR2 FYNNEI. The CDR3 covers 16 residues. Trimming pared 7 bases from V and 4 bases from J, leaving 19 bases between. The CDR3 sequence: CASISLGGNLNEKLFF. The CDR3 bases are TGTGCCAGCATCAGCTTAGGGGGGAACCTTAATGAAAAACTGTTTTTT. Together with reference TRBV2 and TRBJ1-4, the CDR3 gives the full variable domain: EPEVTQTPSHQVTQMGQEVILRCVPISNHLYFYWYRQILGQKVEFLVSFYNNEISEKSEIFDDQFSVERPDGSNFTLKIRSTKLEDSAMYFCASISLGGNLNEKLFFGSGTQLSVL.

At least ten counts were recorded for this clonotype. The rearrangement joins TRBV10-3 to TRBJ2-3; D remains unclear. CDR1 ENHRY and CDR2 SYGVKD come from the germline V gene. The CDR3 has 14 residues. The ends were cut back, 4 bases at V and 1 base at J, with 9 bases in the middle. The CDR3 region has the DNA TGTGCCATCAGTGCCCGGCAGGGCACAGATACGCAGTATTTT. It codes for CAISARQGTDTQYF.

This clonotype appeared a few times. The chain combines TRBV19 with TRBJ1-1; 9 bases agree with TRBD1. From germline, CDR1 is LNHDA and CDR2 SQIVND (reference sequence). With V trimmed by 7 bases and J by 4 bases, 4 bases remained unmatched. The CDR3 is 13 residues long. Here the CDR3 reads CASKQGARTEAFF. DNA of the CDR3: TGTGCCAGTAAACAGGGGGCGCGCACTGAAGCTTTCTTT. Full variable domain (missing parts from reference TRBV19 and TRBJ1-1): DGGITQSPKYLFRKEGQNVTLSCEQNLNHDAMYWYRQDPGQGLRLIYYSQIVNDFQKGDIAEGYSVSREKKESFPLTVTSAQKNPTAFYLCASKQGARTEAFFGQGTRLTVV.

This rearrangement joins TRBV7-3 to TRBJ1-3; weak D call: TRBD1 (6 bases). V lost 5 bases and J lost 2, with 13 bases in between. Germline loops: CDR1 SGHTA, CDR2 FQGTGA. This CDR3 has 15 residues. The CDR3 here is CASSEWGQPGNTIYF. DNA for the CDR3: TGTGCCAGCAGCGAATGGGGGCAACCTGGAAACACCATATATTTT.

There are many counts of this clonotype. The chain carries TRBV7-2 and TRBJ1-6; a possible D gene is TRBD1 (5 bases). In germline, CDR1 is SGHTA, CDR2 FQGNSA. V was cut by 9 bases and J by 6 bases, with 12 bases left in between. The CDR3 runs to 13 residues. CDR3 sequence reads: CASRPDTNSPLHF. The CDR3 nucleotides are TGTGCCAGTAGGCCGGACACTAATTCACCCCTCCACTTT.

This clonotype has ten or more counts. This chain uses TRBV15 with TRBJ2-5, with unresolved D. The CDR3 loop spans 15 amino acids. With 2 bases removed from V and 2 bases from J, the gap between germline ends came to 12 bases. The V gene's germline CDR1 is LNHNV and CDR2 YYDKDF (reference sequence). The CDR3 nucleotides are TGTGCCACCAGCAGATCGATCATGGGGCAAGAGACCCAGTACTTC. Its protein is CATSRSIMGQETQYF.

This clonotype appeared many times. The V call is TRBV12-3 or TRBV12-4, the J call TRBJ1-4; 8 nucleotides align to TRBD1. V was pared by 6 bases and J by 2 bases, with 8 bases of the junction left unmatched. The CDR3 consists of 16 residues. The CDR3 sequence: CASRRTGRSTNEKLFF. In nucleotides, the CDR3 is TGTGCCAGCAGAAGGACAGGGAGGTCCACTAATGAAAAACTGTTTTTT.

The chain combines TRBV12-3 or TRBV12-4 with TRBJ2-7; D unresolved. V shed 6 bases and J shed 5 bases, with 17 bases lying between them. The CDR3 has 14 amino acids. The CDR3 sequence: CASRAGSSFHEQYF. Here the CDR3 DNA reads TGTGCCAGCAGGGCCGGGTCCTCCTTCCACGAGCAGTACTTC.

This rearrangement joins TRBV29-1 to TRBJ2-7; 7 bases align to TRBD2. The CDR3 extends over 12 amino acids. The germline V gene has CDR1 SQVTM and CDR2 ANQGSEA. The V segment lost 1 base and the J segment 6 bases; nucleotides outside the gene matches: 3. The CDR3 sequence: CSVEGGGGEQYV. The CDR3, as DNA: TGCAGCGTTGAAGGGGGGGGAGGCGAGCAGTACGTC.

This clonotype was seen many times. The CDR3 DNA is TGTGCCAGCAGCGAGGGCTCTCCCTACAATGAGCAGTTCTTC. Translated, it gives CASSEGSPYNEQFF. The V call is TRBV9, the J call TRBJ2-1, with unresolved D. CDR1 and CDR2 (germline): SGDLS, YYNGEE. Trimming took 3 bases from V and 2 from J, leaving 9 bases between them. The CDR3 extends over 14 amino acids.

This clonotype has at least ten counts. Here the CDR3 DNA reads TGTGCCAGCACCGACAGGGGTAGGTCACCCCTCCACTTT. It specifies CASTDRGRSPLHF. This chain uses TRBV6-6 with TRBJ1-6; 8 bases align to TRBD1. CDR3 length: 13 amino acids. Germline CDR1 is MNHNY and CDR2 is SVGAGI (reference sequence). The V gene end was trimmed by 7 bases and the J gene end by 10 bases; junction bases not matched to a gene: 6.

This clonotype was recorded many times. The CDR3: CASSLTGSDGYTF. The DNA of the CDR3 is TGCGCCAGCAGCCTGACAGGGTCTGATGGCTACACCTTC. The chain recombines TRBV5-1 with TRBJ1-2; 7 bases line up with TRBD1. The length of the CDR3 is 13 residues. With 4 bases clipped from V and 6 bases from J, the junction kept 6 bases outside the gene matches. The germline CDR1 and CDR2 sequences are SGHRS and YFSETQ.

This clonotype was found a few times. J is TRBJ1-6 and V is TRBV4-3, with 9 bases aligning to TRBD1. There are 16 residues in the CDR3. Germline trimming cut 0 bases from V and 8 bases from J; bases unmatched to any gene: 5. Germline V gene data show CDR1 as LGHNA and CDR2 as YSLEER. DNA of the CDR3: TGCGCCAGCAGCCAAGATCGGACAGGGGACTATTCACCCCTCCACTTT. It encodes CASSQDRTGDYSPLHF.

This clonotype was counted only a few times. The chain recombines TRBV7-9 with TRBJ2-1; TRBD1 or TRBD2 may be the D gene (5 bases each). This CDR3 is built from 15 residues. The germline gives CDR1 SEHNR, CDR2 FQNEAQ (reference sequence). V lost 1 base and J 8 bases, leaving 15 bases between the germline ends. As DNA, the CDR3 is TGTGCCAGCAGCTTAGTTCCGTCGGGGCCCGATGAGCAGTTCTTC. It codes for CASSLVPSGPDEQFF.